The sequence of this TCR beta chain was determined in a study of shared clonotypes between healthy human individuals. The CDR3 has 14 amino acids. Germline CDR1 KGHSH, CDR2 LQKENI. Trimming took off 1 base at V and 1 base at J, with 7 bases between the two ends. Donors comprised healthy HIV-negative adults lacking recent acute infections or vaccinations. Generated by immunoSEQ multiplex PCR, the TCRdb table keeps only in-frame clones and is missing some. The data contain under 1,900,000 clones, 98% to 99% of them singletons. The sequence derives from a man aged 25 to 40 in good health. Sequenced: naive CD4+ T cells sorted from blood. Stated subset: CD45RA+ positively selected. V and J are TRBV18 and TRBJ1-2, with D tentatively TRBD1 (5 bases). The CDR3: CASSPLGVNYGYTF. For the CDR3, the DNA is TGTGCCAGCTCACCACTAGGGGTTAACTATGGCTACACCTTC.